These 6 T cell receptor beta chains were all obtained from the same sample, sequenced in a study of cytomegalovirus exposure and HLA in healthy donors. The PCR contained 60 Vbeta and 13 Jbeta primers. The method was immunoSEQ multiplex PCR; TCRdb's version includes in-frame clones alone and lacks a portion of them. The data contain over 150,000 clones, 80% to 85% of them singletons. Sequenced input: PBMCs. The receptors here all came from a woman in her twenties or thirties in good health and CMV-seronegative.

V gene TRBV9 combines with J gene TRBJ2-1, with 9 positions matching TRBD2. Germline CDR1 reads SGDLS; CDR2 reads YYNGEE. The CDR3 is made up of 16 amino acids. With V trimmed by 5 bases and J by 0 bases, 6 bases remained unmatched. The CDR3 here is CASSLSGGSSYNEQFF. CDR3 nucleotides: TGTGCCAGCAGTCTTAGCGGGGGCAGCTCCTACAATGAGCAGTTCTTC.

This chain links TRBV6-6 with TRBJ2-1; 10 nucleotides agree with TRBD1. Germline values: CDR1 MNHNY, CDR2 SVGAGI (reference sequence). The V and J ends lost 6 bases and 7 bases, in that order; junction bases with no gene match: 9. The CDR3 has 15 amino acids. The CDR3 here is CASRSNRDRGNEQFF. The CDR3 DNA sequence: TGTGCCAGCAGGAGCAACCGGGACAGGGGAAATGAGCAGTTCTTC.

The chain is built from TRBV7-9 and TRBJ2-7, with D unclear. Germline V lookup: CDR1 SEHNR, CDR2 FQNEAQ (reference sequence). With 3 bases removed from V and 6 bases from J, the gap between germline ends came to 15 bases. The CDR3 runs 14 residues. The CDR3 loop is CASSLSSFALEQYF. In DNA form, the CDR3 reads TGTGCCAGCAGCTTGTCAAGCTTCGCTCTCGAGCAGTACTTC.

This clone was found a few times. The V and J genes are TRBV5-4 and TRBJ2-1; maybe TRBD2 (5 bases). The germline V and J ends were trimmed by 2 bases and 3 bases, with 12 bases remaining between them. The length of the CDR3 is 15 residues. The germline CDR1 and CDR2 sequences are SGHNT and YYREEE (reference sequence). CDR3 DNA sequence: TGTGCCAGCAGCTTTGCGACTACTGTCTACAATGAGCAGTTCTTC. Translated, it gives CASSFATTVYNEQFF.

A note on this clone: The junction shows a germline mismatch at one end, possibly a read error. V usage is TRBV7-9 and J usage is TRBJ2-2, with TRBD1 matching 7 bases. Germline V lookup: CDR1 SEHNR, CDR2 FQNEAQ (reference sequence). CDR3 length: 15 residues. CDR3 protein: CSSSLQGTDTGELFF. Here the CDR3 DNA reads TGTTCCAGCAGCTTACAGGGGACGGACACCGGGGAGCTGTTTTTT.

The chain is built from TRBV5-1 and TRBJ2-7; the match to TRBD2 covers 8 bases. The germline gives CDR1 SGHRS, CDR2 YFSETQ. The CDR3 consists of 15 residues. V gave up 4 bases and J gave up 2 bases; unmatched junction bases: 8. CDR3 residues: CASSALAGGTYEQYF. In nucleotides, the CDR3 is TGCGCCAGCAGCGCCCTCGCGGGAGGCACCTACGAGCAGTACTTC.